This entry concerns a single TCR beta chain. The CDR3 is made up of 16 amino acids. The germline V gene has CDR1 SGHTA and CDR2 FQGNSA. Trimming removed 1 base from V and 8 bases from J, with 19 bases in between. These data belong to a study of blood T cells in healthy people across ages. Sample-barcoded 5' priming and a J-beta primer mix drove a second PCR of roughly 7 to 11 cycles. The template-switch adaptor, which had 12 random nucleotides, put a tag on each cDNA molecule. TCRdb redid the calling of the 5' RACE reads with MiXCR, one entry per CDR3 protein. The sample consists of roughly 700,000 distinct CDR3 sequences, roughly 49% of them appearing once.

This TCR derives from a woman aged 60-70 years in good health. Material: blood. The chain links TRBV7-2 to TRBJ2-3; TRBD1 might be the D (6 bases). CDR3 DNA sequence: TGTGCCAGCAGCTTAGTTTTCCCCTCACAGGGCGGTACGCAGTATTTT. Amino acids: CASSLVFPSQGGTQYF.